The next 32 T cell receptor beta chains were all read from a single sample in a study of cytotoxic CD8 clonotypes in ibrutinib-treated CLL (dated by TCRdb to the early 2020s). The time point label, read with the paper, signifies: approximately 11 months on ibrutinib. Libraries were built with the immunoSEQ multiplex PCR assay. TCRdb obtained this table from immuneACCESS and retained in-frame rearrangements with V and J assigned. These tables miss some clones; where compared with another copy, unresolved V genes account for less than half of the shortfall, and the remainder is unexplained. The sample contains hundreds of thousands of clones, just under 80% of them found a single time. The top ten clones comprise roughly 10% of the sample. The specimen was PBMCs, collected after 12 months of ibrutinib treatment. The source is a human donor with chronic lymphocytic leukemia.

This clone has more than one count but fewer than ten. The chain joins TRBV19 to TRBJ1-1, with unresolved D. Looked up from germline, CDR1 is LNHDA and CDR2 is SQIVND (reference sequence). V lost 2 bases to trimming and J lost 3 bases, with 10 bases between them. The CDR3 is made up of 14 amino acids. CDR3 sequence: CASSIPSMYTEAFF. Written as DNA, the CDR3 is TGTGCCAGTAGTATACCCAGTATGTACACTGAAGCTTTCTTT.

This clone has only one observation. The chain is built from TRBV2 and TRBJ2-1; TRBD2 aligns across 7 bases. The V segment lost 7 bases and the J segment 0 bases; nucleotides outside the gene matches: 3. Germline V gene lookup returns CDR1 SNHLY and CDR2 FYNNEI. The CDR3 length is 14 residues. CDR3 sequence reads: CASTGGSSYNEQFF. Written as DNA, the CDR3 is TGTGCCAGCACGGGGGGTAGCTCCTACAATGAGCAGTTCTTC.

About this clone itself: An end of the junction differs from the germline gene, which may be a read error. DNA for the CDR3: TGTGCTAGCAGCCTCGGACCGCCCCGAGGTACCAATGAGCAGTTCTTC. Residues: CASSLGPPRGTNEQFF. The chain recombines TRBV7-7 with TRBJ2-1; D remains unclear. Germline V CDR1 and CDR2: SSHAT, FNYEAQ (reference sequence). The CDR3 is 16 residues long.

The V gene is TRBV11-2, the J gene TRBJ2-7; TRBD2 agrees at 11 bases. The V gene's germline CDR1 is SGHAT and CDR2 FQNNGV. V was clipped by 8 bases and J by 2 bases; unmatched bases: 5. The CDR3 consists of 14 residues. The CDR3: CASRRLAGPYEQYF. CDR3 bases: TGTGCCAGCCGGCGACTAGCGGGACCCTACGAGCAGTACTTC. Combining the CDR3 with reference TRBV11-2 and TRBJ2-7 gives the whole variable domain EAGVAQSPRYKIIEKRQSVAFWCNPISGHATLYWYQQILGQGPKLLIQFQNNGVVDDSQLPKDRFSAERLKGVDSTLKIQPAKLEDSAVYLCASRRLAGPYEQYFGPGTRLTVT.

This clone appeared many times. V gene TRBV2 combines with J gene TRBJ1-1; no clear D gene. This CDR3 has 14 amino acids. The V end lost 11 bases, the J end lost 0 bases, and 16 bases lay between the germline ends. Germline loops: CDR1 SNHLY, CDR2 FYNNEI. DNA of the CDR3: TGTGCCGGAAACCCCCCACCCATGAACACTGAAGCTTTCTTT. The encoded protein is CAGNPPPMNTEAFF.

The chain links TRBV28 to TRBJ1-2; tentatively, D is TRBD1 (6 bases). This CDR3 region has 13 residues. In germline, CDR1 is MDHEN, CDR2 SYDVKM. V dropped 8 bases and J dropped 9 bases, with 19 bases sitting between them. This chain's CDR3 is CASRGPGAISYTF. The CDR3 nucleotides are TGTGCCAGCCGAGGGCCAGGGGCTATAAGCTACACCTTC.

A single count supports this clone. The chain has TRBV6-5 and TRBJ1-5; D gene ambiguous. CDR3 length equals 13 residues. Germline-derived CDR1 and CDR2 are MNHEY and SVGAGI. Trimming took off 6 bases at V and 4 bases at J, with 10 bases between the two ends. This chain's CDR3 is CASRRAGNQPQHF. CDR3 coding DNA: TGTGCCAGCAGACGCGCAGGTAATCAGCCCCAGCATTTT.

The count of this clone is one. This CDR3 reads CASSSSPATLEKLFF. CDR3 bases: TGCGCCAGCAGTTCAAGCCCCGCGACTTTGGAAAAACTGTTTTTT. The chain employs TRBV10-2 and TRBJ1-4; D not resolved. This CDR3 has 15 amino acids. V was pared by 5 bases and J by 8 bases, with 18 bases between. CDR1 and CDR2 (germline): WSHSY, SAAADI.

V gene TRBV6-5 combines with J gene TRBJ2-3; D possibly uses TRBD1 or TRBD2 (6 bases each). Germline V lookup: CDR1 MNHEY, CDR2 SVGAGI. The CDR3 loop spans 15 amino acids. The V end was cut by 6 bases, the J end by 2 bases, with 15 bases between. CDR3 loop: CASRLQGGLTDTQYF. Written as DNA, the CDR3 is TGTGCCAGCAGACTACAGGGAGGTCTCACAGATACGCAGTATTTT.

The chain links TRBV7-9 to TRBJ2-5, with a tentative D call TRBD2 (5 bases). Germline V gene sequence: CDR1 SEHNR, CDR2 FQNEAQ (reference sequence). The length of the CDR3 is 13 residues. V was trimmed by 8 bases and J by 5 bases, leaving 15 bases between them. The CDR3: CASGEGLRETQYF. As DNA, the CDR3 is TGTGCCAGCGGCGAGGGCCTTCGGGAGACCCAGTACTTC.

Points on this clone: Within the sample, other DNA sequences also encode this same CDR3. The CDR3 nucleotides are TGTGCCTGGAGTCGGTTGAACACTGAAGCTTTCTTT. It encodes CAWSRLNTEAFF. V gene TRBV30 combines with J gene TRBJ1-1; no reliable D call. The CDR3 consists of 12 residues. Germline lookup yields CDR1 GTSNPN and CDR2 SVGIG (reference sequence). Trimming removed 2 bases at V and 0 bases at J, with 4 bases between.

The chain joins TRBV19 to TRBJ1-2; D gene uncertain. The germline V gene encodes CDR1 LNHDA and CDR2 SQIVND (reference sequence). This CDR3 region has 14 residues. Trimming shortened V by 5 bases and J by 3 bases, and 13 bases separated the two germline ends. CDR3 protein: CASSRRTEYYGYTF. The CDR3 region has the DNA TGTGCCAGTAGTCGGCGCACAGAATACTATGGCTACACCTTC.

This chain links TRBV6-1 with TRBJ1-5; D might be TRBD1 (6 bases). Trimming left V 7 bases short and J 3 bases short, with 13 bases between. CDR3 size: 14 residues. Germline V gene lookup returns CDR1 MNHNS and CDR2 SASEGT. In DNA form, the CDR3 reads TGTGCCAGCATGACGCGGGGGGCCAATCAGCCCCAGCATTTT. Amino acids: CASMTRGANQPQHF.

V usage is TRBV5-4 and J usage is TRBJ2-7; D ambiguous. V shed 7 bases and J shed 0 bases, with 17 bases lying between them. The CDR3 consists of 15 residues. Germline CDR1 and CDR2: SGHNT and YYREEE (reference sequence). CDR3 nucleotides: TGTGCCAGCCACCAGACGGGCTTGAGCTCCTACGAGCAGTACTTC. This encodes CASHQTGLSSYEQYF.

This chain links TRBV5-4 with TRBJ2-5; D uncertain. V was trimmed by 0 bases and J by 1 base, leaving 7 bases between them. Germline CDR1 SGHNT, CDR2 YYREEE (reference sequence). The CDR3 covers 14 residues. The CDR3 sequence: CASSLDSSQETQYF. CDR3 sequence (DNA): TGTGCCAGCAGCTTGGACTCGAGCCAAGAGACCCAGTACTTC.

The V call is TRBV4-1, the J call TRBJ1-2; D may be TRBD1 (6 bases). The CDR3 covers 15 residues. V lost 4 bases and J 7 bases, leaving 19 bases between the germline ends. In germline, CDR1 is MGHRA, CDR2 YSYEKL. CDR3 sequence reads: CASSLSEGGLVGYTF. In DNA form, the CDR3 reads TGCGCCAGCAGCCTATCCGAGGGGGGGTTAGTTGGCTACACCTTC.

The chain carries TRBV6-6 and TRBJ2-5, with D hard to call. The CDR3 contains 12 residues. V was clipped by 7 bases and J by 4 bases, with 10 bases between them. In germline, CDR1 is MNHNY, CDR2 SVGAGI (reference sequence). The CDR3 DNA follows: TGTGCCAGCACGAGCAGGAGAGAGACCCAGTACTTC. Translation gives CASTSRRETQYF.

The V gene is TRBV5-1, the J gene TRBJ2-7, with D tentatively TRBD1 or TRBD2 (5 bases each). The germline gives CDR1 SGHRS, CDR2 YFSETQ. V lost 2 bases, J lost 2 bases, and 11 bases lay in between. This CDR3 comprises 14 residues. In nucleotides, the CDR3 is TGCGCCAGCAGCTTAGGTCCGGGGCCCTACGAGCAGTACTTC. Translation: CASSLGPGPYEQYF.

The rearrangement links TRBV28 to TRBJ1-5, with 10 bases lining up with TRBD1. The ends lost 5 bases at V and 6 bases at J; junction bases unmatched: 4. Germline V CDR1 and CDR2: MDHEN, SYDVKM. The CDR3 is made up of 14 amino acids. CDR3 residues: CASSGTGVVQPQHF. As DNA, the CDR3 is TGTGCCAGCAGTGGGACAGGGGTAGTTCAGCCCCAGCATTTT. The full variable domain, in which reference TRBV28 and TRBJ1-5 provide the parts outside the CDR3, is DVKVTQSSRYLVKRTGEKVFLECVQDMDHENMFWYRQDPGLGLRLIYFSYDVKMKEKGDIPEGYSVSREKKERFSLILESASTNQTSMYLCASSGTGVVQPQHFGDGTRLSIL.

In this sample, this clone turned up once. The CDR3 protein is CATVVRPDGYTF. The CDR3 nucleotides are TGTGCCACCGTGGTGAGGCCGGATGGCTACACCTTC. V gene TRBV2 combines with J gene TRBJ1-2; D ambiguous. The CDR3 spans 12 residues. Germline lookup yields CDR1 SNHLY and CDR2 FYNNEI. V shed 10 bases and J shed 6 bases, with 15 bases lying between them.

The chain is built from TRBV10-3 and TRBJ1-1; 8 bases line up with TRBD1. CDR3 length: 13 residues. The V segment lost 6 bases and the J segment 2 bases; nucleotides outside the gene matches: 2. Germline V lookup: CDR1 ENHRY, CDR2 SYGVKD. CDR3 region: CAISGQGNTEAFF. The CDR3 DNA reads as TGTGCCATCAGCGGACAGGGCAACACTGAAGCTTTCTTT.

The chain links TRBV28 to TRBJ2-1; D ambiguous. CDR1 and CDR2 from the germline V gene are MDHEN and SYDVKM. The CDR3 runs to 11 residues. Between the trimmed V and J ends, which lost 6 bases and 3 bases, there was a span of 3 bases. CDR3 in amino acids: CASSHYNEQFF. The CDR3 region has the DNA TGTGCCAGCAGCCACTACAATGAGCAGTTCTTC.

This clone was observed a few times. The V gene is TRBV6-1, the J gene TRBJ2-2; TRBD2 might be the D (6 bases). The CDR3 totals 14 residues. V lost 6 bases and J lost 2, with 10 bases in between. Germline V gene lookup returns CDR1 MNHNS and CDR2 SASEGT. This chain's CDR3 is CASSQGLNTGELFF. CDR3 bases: TGTGCCAGCAGCCAGGGACTCAACACCGGGGAGCTGTTTTTT.

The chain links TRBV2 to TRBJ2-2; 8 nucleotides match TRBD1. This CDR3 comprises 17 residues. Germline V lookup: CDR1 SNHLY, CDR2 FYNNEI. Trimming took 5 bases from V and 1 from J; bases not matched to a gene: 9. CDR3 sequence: CASSHYPGQENTGELFF. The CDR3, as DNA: TGTGCCAGCAGTCATTACCCGGGACAGGAGAACACCGGGGAGCTGTTTTTT.

DNA of the CDR3: TGTGCCAGCAGCCAAGTGGGACAGGGGCATCTTGGGTATGGCTACACCTTC. This gives the protein CASSQVGQGHLGYGYTF. The chain carries TRBV4-2 and TRBJ1-2, with 10 bases aligning to TRBD1. CDR1 is LGHNA and CDR2 is YNFKEQ in the germline V gene. This CDR3 spans 17 amino acids. V shed 1 base, J shed 5 bases, and the junction held 10 bases outside the gene matches.

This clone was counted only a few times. This CDR3 reads CARLDSDEKLFF. The CDR3 DNA reads TGTGCCAGACTAGACAGTGATGAAAAACTGTTTTTT. The chain recombines TRBV2 with TRBJ1-4; D might be TRBD1 (5 bases). In germline, CDR1 is SNHLY, CDR2 FYNNEI. There are 12 residues in the CDR3. Trimming cost V 9 bases and J 6 bases, with 11 bases left between them.

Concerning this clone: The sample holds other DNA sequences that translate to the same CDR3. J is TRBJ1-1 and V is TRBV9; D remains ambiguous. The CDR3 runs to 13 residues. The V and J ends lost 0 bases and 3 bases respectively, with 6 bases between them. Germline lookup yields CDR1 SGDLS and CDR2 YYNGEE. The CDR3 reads CASSVEGYTEAFF. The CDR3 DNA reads TGTGCCAGCAGCGTAGAGGGATACACTGAAGCTTTCTTT.

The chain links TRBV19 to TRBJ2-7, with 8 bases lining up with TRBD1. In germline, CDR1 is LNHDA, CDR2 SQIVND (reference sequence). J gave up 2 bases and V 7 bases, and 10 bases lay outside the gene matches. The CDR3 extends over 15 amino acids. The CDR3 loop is CASTPTGTGTYEQYF. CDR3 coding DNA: TGTGCCAGTACCCCAACCGGGACAGGAACCTACGAGCAGTACTTC.

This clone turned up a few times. The CDR3 here is CASSGTGVSEQFF. DNA for the CDR3: TGTGCCAGCAGCGGGACAGGGGTCAGTGAGCAGTTCTTC. The chain couples TRBV11-2 to TRBJ2-1, with 10 bases lining up with TRBD1. CDR3 length: 13 amino acids. J was trimmed by 9 bases and V by 5 bases; bases with no gene match: 4. The germline V gene has CDR1 SGHAT and CDR2 FQNNGV.

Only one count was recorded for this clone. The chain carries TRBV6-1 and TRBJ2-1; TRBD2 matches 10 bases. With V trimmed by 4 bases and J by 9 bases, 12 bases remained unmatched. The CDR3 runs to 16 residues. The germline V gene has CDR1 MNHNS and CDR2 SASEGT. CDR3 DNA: TGTGCCAGCAGTGGGAAAGGGGTAGCGGGAGGAAGTGAGCAGTTCTTC. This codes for CASSGKGVAGGSEQFF.

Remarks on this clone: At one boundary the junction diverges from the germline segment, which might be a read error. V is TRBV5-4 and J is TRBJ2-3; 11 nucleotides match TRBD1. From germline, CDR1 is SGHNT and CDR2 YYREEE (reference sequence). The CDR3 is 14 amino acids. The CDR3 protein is CASSINKGQGALVF. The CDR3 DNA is TGTGCCAGCAGCATAAACAAAGGACAGGGGGCCCTCGTTTTT.

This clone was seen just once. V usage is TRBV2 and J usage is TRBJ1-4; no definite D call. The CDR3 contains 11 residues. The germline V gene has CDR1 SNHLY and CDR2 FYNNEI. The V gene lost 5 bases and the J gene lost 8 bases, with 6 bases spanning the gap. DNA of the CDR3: TGTGCCAGCAGTCCAACGGAAAAACTGTTTTTT. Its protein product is CASSPTEKLFF.